One sample yielded the 25 T cell receptor beta chains listed below, sequenced in a study of T cell responses to AZD1222 COVID-19 vaccine. Measured with immunoSEQ multiplex PCR; TCRdb has only the in-frame clones, and not every one. The sample lists 150,000 to 180,000 clones; roughly 90% were seen once. The material sequenced was peripheral blood, taken on day 0 of MenACWY control vaccination. Source of these receptors: an adult in good health.

The chain employs TRBV5-8 and TRBJ2-1; no definite D call. V lost 2 bases and J lost 9, with 12 bases in between. The CDR3 has 13 residues. From germline, CDR1 is SGHTS and CDR2 YDEGEE. CDR3 coding DNA: TGTGCCAGCAGCTTTTTTAGTGCTACTGAGCAGTTCTTC. Its protein product is CASSFFSATEQFF.

The rearrangement uses TRBV9 and TRBJ2-3, with 8 bases aligning to TRBD2. V lost 3 bases and J lost 6; bases outside the gene matches: 9. CDR1 SGDLS and CDR2 YYNGEE come from the germline V gene. The CDR3 runs 15 residues. The CDR3: CASSAQAGVGDTQYF. Here the CDR3 DNA reads TGTGCCAGCAGCGCACAAGCGGGGGTGGGCGATACGCAGTATTTT.

The chain joins TRBV6-5 to TRBJ1-5; possibly TRBD1 for D (5 bases). Germline V gene lookup returns CDR1 MNHEY and CDR2 SVGAGI. The CDR3 covers 14 residues. Trimming took 5 bases from V and 5 from J, leaving 13 bases between them. The CDR3: CASSPTEGHQPQHF. Written as DNA, the CDR3 is TGTGCCAGCAGTCCAACAGAGGGGCATCAGCCCCAGCATTTT.

The rearrangement links TRBV24-1 to TRBJ1-5, with 9 bases lining up with TRBD1. The CDR3 consists of 17 residues. Trimming took 3 bases from V and 4 from J; bases not matched to a gene: 9. CDR1 is KGHDR and CDR2 is SFDVKD in the germline V gene. The CDR3 nucleotides are TGTGCCACCAGTGATACAAAGGGGACAGGGAGAAATCAGCCCCAGCATTTT. Protein: CATSDTKGTGRNQPQHF.

This sequence joins TRBV5-1 and TRBJ2-2, with D maybe TRBD1 (6 bases). There are 15 residues in the CDR3. Trimming took off 5 bases at V and 4 bases at J, with 15 bases between the two ends. The germline V gene encodes CDR1 SGHRS and CDR2 YFSETQ. The CDR3 loop reads CASRSEQGSTGELFF. The CDR3 nucleotides read TGCGCCAGCAGATCTGAACAGGGATCCACCGGGGAGCTGTTTTTT. The full variable domain, in which reference TRBV5-1 and TRBJ2-2 provide the parts outside the CDR3, is KAGVTQTPRYLIKTRGQQVTLSCSPISGHRSVSWYQQTPGQGLQFLFEYFSETQRNKGNFPGRFSGRQFSNSRSEMNVSTLELGDSALYLCASRSEQGSTGELFFGEGSRLTVL.

This clone showed up just a few times. The rearrangement joins TRBV5-1 to TRBJ1-1, with TRBD1 identical over 9 bases. This CDR3 region has 21 residues. In germline, CDR1 is SGHRS, CDR2 YFSETQ. After removal of 0 bases from V and 3 bases from J, the junction contained 21 bases not matched to a gene. The CDR3 DNA reads TGCGCCAGCAGCTTGGGGAGGGGGACAGGGAGAAGTTGGGTTAAGGACACTGAAGCTTTCTTT. Residues: CASSLGRGTGRSWVKDTEAFF.

This clone was detected only a few times. The V and J genes are TRBV20-1 and TRBJ1-1, with a possible D match to TRBD1 (6 bases). The CDR3 is 14 amino acids. Germline CDR1 reads DFQATT; CDR2 reads SNEGSKA (reference sequence). With 3 bases removed from V and 4 bases from J, the gap between germline ends came to 15 bases. Here the CDR3 reads CSASWGAPGTEAFF. The CDR3 DNA follows: TGCAGTGCTAGTTGGGGGGCCCCGGGCACTGAAGCTTTCTTT.

The V gene is TRBV11-3, the J gene TRBJ2-7; tentatively, D is TRBD1 (5 bases). The V end lost 8 bases, the J end lost 5 bases, and 13 bases lay between the germline ends. This CDR3 is 12 amino acids long. The germline V gene encodes CDR1 SGHNT and CDR2 YENEEA. The CDR3 spells CASGDSNHEQYF. The CDR3 bases are TGTGCCAGCGGAGACAGTAACCACGAGCAGTACTTC. The entire variable domain, with the rest obtained from reference TRBV11-3 and TRBJ2-7, is as follows: EAGVVQSPRYKIIEKKQPVAFWCNPISGHNTLYWYLQNLGQGPELLIRYENEEAVDDSQLPKDRFSAERLKGVDSTLKIQPAELGDSAVYLCASGDSNHEQYFGPGTRLTVT.

V gene TRBV7-6 combines with J gene TRBJ1-5; 7 bases align to TRBD1. Germline CDR1 and CDR2: SGHVS and FNYEAQ. The CDR3 sequence is 14 residues long. After removal of 5 bases from V and 7 bases from J, the junction contained 8 bases not matched to a gene. CDR3 in DNA: TGTGCCAGCAGCCCAAGACAGGGCGACCAGCCCCAGCATTTT. It yields the protein CASSPRQGDQPQHF.

This clone was seen a few times. Other nucleotide sequences from this sample produce the same CDR3. The J gene is TRBJ1-5, the V gene TRBV18; D gene unclear. Germline V gene lookup returns CDR1 KGHSH and CDR2 LQKENI. CDR3 length: 13 residues. V was pared by 3 bases and J by 2 bases, with 5 bases between. The CDR3 sequence: CASSPGRNQPQHF. The CDR3 DNA follows: TGTGCCAGCTCACCGGGTCGCAATCAGCCCCAGCATTTT.

This clone came up once. The chain carries TRBV5-1 and TRBJ2-5; 8 bases are a match to TRBD1. CDR1 and CDR2 from the germline V gene are SGHRS and YFSETQ. V gave up 2 bases and J gave up 4 bases; unmatched junction bases: 4. This CDR3 spans 14 amino acids. Here the CDR3 reads CASSFTGGRETQYF. In DNA form, the CDR3 reads TGCGCCAGCAGCTTTACAGGGGGGCGAGAGACCCAGTACTTC.

The rearrangement joins TRBV5-1 to TRBJ2-5; D might be TRBD1 or TRBD2, each matching 6 bases. The germline gives CDR1 SGHRS, CDR2 YFSETQ. V lost 4 bases to trimming and J lost 2 bases, with 12 bases between them. This CDR3 has 14 residues. CDR3 protein: CASSLGGSQETQYF. CDR3 coding DNA: TGCGCCAGCAGCCTAGGGGGGTCACAAGAGACCCAGTACTTC.

CDR3 in DNA: TGTGCCAGCAGCTCCCCCGGAGGGGCCCAAGCCGGGGAGCTGTTTTTT. This gives the protein CASSSPGGAQAGELFF. The J gene is TRBJ2-2, the V gene TRBV7-8, with D perhaps matching TRBD2 (6 bases). CDR1 and CDR2 (germline): SGHVS, FQNEAQ. V lost 4 bases to trimming and J lost 6 bases, with 18 bases between them. The CDR3 contains 16 residues.

The chain recombines TRBV19 with TRBJ2-2; no reliable D call. V shed 6 bases and J shed 6 bases, with 17 bases lying between them. In germline, CDR1 is LNHDA, CDR2 SQIVND (reference sequence). This CDR3 is built from 15 residues. The CDR3: CASRKRSVVSGELFF. DNA for the CDR3: TGTGCCAGTAGAAAAAGATCGGTTGTTTCCGGGGAGCTGTTTTTT.

This chain links TRBV5-3 with TRBJ1-5; TRBD1 aligns across 8 bases. TRBV5-3 is identified as an open reading frame with a role that is uncertain. The CDR3 spans 15 residues. The V segment lost 0 bases and the J segment 5 bases; nucleotides outside the gene matches: 4. The DNA of the CDR3 is TGTGCCAGAAGCTTGGCCCAGGGGGCTTATCAGCCCCAGCATTTT. Encoded protein: CARSLAQGAYQPQHF.

The chain couples TRBV5-1 to TRBJ1-4; D is unresolved. CDR1 is SGHRS, CDR2 YFSETQ, per germline. Trimming cost V 3 bases and J 2 bases, with 14 bases left between them. The length of the CDR3 is 16 residues. CDR3 DNA sequence: TGCGCCAGCAGCTCGGATGCGTTTTTGACTAATGAAAAACTGTTTTTT. Its protein is CASSSDAFLTNEKLFF.

This rearrangement joins TRBV5-6 to TRBJ1-6; 7 nucleotides align to TRBD1. Germline CDR1 is SGHDT and CDR2 is YYEEEE. This CDR3 is built from 16 residues. Trimming at V came to 4 bases and at J to 3 bases, leaving 7 bases not matched to a gene. The CDR3 sequence is CASSLTRQGYNSPLHF. The CDR3, as DNA: TGTGCCAGCAGCCTGACCCGACAGGGCTATAATTCACCCCTCCACTTT.

V and J are TRBV4-1 and TRBJ1-6, with D possibly matching TRBD1 (6 bases). Per the germline V gene, CDR1 is MGHRA and CDR2 is YSYEKL. Trimming left V 1 base short and J 2 bases short, with 18 bases between. The CDR3 consists of 19 residues. CDR3 sequence (DNA): TGCGCCAGCAGCCAAGCGCAACAGGGAAGCAGCGCCTATAATTCACCCCTCCACTTT. It translates to CASSQAQQGSSAYNSPLHF.

The J gene is TRBJ2-1, the V gene TRBV5-4, with 13 bases lining up with TRBD2. V shed 5 bases and J 12 bases; nucleotides not matched to a gene: 8. Per the germline V gene, CDR1 is SGHNT and CDR2 is YYREEE (reference sequence). There are 14 residues in the CDR3. The CDR3 bases are TGTGCCAGCAGAACTTCCGGGACTAGCGGGATGCAGTTCTTC. This gives the protein CASRTSGTSGMQFF.

The chain is built from TRBV5-4 and TRBJ2-1, with no clear D. Germline V gene lookup returns CDR1 SGHNT and CDR2 YYREEE (reference sequence). Trimming removed 4 bases at V and 0 bases at J, with 14 bases between. The CDR3 has 16 residues. The CDR3 is CASSLGGRVSYNEQFF. For the CDR3, the DNA is TGTGCCAGCAGCCTGGGTGGAAGAGTCTCCTACAATGAGCAGTTCTTC. Looking up the rest from reference TRBV5-4 and TRBJ2-1 gives the full variable domain: ETGVTQSPTHLIKTRGQQVTLRCSSQSGHNTVSWYQQALGQGPQFIFQYYREEENGRGNFPPRFSGLQFPNYSSELNVNALELDDSALYLCASSLGGRVSYNEQFFGPGTRLTVL.

Remarks on this clone: Other nucleotide sequences in the sample specify the same CDR3. The V gene is TRBV7-2, the J gene TRBJ2-7; 7 nucleotides align to TRBD1. Germline trimming cut 1 base from V and 2 bases from J; bases unmatched to any gene: 2. CDR3 length: 14 amino acids. The germline V gene has CDR1 SGHTA and CDR2 FQGNSA. The CDR3 region is CASSLGQGAYEQYF. In DNA, the CDR3 is TGTGCCAGCAGCTTAGGACAGGGTGCCTACGAGCAGTACTTC.

This rearrangement joins TRBV18 to TRBJ1-1, with unresolved D. This CDR3 spans 14 amino acids. V lost 1 base and J lost 4, with 10 bases in between. Germline-derived CDR1 and CDR2 are KGHSH and LQKENI. CDR3 sequence (DNA): TGTGCCAGCTCACCACGTGCCGTTGGCACTGAAGCTTTCTTT. Translated: CASSPRAVGTEAFF.

This chain connects TRBV3-1 (or the pseudogene TRBV3-2) to TRBJ1-3; no definite D call. The V gene lost 0 bases and the J gene lost 2 bases, with 8 bases spanning the gap. Germline values: CDR1 LGHDT, CDR2 YNNKEL (reference sequence). The length of the CDR3 is 15 residues. DNA for the CDR3: TGTGCCAGCAGCCAAGATCGGCCCGCTGGAAACACCATATATTTT. Its translation is CASSQDRPAGNTIYF.

J is TRBJ2-1 and V is TRBV7-9; TRBD1 might be the D (6 bases). Germline CDR1 is SEHNR and CDR2 is FQNEAQ (reference sequence). Trimming took off 5 bases at V and 4 bases at J, with 9 bases between the two ends. The CDR3 is 13 amino acids. CDR3 amino acids: CASSQGGYNEQFF. As DNA, the CDR3 is TGTGCCAGCAGCCAAGGGGGTTACAATGAGCAGTTCTTC.

This chain connects TRBV4-1 to TRBJ1-1; 8 positions match TRBD1. V shed 4 bases, J shed 8 bases, and the junction held 21 bases outside the gene matches. Germline values: CDR1 MGHRA, CDR2 YSYEKL. The CDR3 is made up of 18 amino acids. CDR3 amino acids: CASSRLLPAGGRAGEAFF. The DNA of the CDR3 is TGCGCCAGCAGCCGTCTACTACCAGCAGGGGGCCGGGCGGGAGAAGCTTTCTTT.